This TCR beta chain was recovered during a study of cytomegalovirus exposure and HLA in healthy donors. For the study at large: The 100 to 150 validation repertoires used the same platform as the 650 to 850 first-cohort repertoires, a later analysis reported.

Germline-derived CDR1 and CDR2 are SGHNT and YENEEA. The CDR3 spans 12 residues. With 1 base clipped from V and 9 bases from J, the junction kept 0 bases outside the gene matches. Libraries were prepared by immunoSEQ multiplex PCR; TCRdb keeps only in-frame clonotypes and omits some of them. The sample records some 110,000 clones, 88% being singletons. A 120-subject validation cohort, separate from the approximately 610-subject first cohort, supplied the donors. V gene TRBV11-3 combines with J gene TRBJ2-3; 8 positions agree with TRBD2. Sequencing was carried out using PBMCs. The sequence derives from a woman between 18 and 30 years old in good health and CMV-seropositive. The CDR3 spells CASSLAGGTQYF. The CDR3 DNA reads TGTGCCAGCAGCTTAGCGGGGGGGACGCAGTATTTT.